This T cell receptor (beta chain) was identified in a study of T cells in severe cutaneous drug reactions. Bulk and single-cell libraries used iRepertoire multiplex PCR with TCR subtype-specific primers. For each CDR3 protein, TCRdb gives one entry from its re-call of the multiplex PCR reads, without DNA. Recorded for this sample: around 20,000 distinct CDR3 sequences. Sequenced patients had Stevens-Johnson syndrome or toxic epidermal necrolysis caused by carbamazepine. CDR1 and CDR2 (germline): SGHTS, YDEGEE. CDR3 length equals 17 residues. V usage is TRBV5-8 and J usage is TRBJ2-3. The specimen sequenced was PBMCs. This clonotype was obtained from a human donor with toxic epidermal necrolysis, a severe cutaneous drug reaction. The CDR3 spells CASSDGLAGWSTDTQYF.